Reported below is one T cell receptor (beta chain). As yet, its antigen is unknown. TCRdb's table, derived via immunoSEQ multiplex PCR, lists solely in-frame clones and lacks some. Of 450,000 or so clones listed, roughly 80% are singletons. This specimen comes from a study of shared clonotypes between healthy human individuals. The trim removed 4 bases at V and 3 bases at J, leaving 6 bases unmatched. This CDR3 is built from 15 residues. Germline V gives CDR1 SGHKS, CDR2 YYEKEE (reference sequence). Study-wide findings and caveats: An anticipated effect of sequencing depth on clonotype sharing among donors was recognized.

The sample was PBMCs. The chain carries TRBV5-5 and TRBJ2-2; 7 positions match TRBD1. The clonotype was recovered from a woman in her 40s in good health. Some clones in this sample may be carry-over from other donors' samples. The CDR3 nucleotides read TGTGCCAGCAGCCCGACAGGGCTGGACACCGGGGAGCTGTTTTTT. The encoded protein is CASSPTGLDTGELFF.